The subject of this entry is one TCR beta chain. This sample is part of a study of neoadjuvant nivolumab and ipilimumab in lung cancer. TCRdb keeps only in-frame clones here, not all; method: immunoSEQ multiplex PCR. The sample has 20,000 to 25,000 clones, approximately 81% seen once. The TCR originated in an adult with non-small cell lung cancer. This sample comprised peripheral blood, obtained before neoadjuvant nivolumab, alone or with ipilimumab.

The CDR3: CASSRPGQGFDEQYF. Here the CDR3 DNA reads TGTGCCAGCAGCAGGCCGGGACAGGGGTTCGACGAGCAGTACTTC. V usage is TRBV11-2 and J usage is TRBJ2-7; 10 nucleotides line up with TRBD1. The CDR3 spans 15 residues. Germline values: CDR1 SGHAT, CDR2 FQNNGV. The trim removed 5 bases at V and 5 bases at J, leaving 9 bases unmatched.